This T cell receptor beta chain was sequenced during a study of human T cells and chemical hapten exposure (dated by TCRdb to about 2021). A note on the overall study: Libraries were combined into a pool for sequencing, and differences in TCR yield between samples came mainly from small differences in library volumes within the pool. Each blood RNA sample was used to sequence both TCR alpha and TCR beta chains. Peripheral blood TCR repertoire changes were tracked in vivo in alopecia patients during primary and secondary sensitization to the hapten diphenylcyclopropenone (DPC).

Total RNA was extracted from unfractionated whole blood that had been collected in Tempus Blood RNA tubes. As TCR sequencing controls, five healthy volunteers were used, with blood taken at day 0, 2 weeks and 6 weeks. The library was made by 5' RACE. For sequencing, an Illumina MiSeq was employed. Library preparation attached unique molecular identifiers to individual cDNA molecules for quantitative, reproducible TCR counting. On the study's bioinformatics: A median of roughly 98,000 TCRs per sample was observed, with a range of 23,224 to 690,600. The Decombinator software suite was used to annotate the V, J and CDR3 of the TCR reads. For PS versus PT1 abundance plots, all samples were subsampled to the same number of TCRs (28,000). Expanded TCRs were defined as absent before sensitization and observed at least eight times at the 2-week time point. The public reads were quality trimmed at Q25 with fastp and then assembled into clones with MiXCR by TCRdb, keeping productive beta chains. Records with the same CDR3 protein are collapsed into one entry carrying the most frequent genes and DNA. The V and J calls shown here were made by TCRdb, not taken from the authors' results. Here the sample has about 140,000 distinct CDR3 sequences; over 3.5% occur a single time. More than 1.2% of the sample is in the top ten clones.

This clonotype was detected ten times or more. The antigen it recognizes is unknown. The record has no base qualities; no much larger clone is one base away. V is clipped by 4 bases and J by 6 bases, and the sequence between their germline boundaries is 6 bases long. Taken from cysteine to phenylalanine, the CDR3 has 12 residues. The read is trimmed to its CDR3 DNA, 36 bases read in frame from base 1. Sequences MNHEY (CDR1) and SVGEGT (CDR2) are obtained from the germline V gene. Study-level results and caveats: After repeated subsampling, the strength of the expansion versus patch-test correlation and the threshold at which it became significant changed. The number of TCRs above 1 in 1000 frequency did not change with DPC sensitization; there was no evidence of global repertoire structure alterations.

The receptor chain draws on TRBV6-2 or TRBV6-3 and TRBJ2-2; the D gene is not confidently resolved. The sequence came from a female donor in good health. The CDR3 protein: CASSFTAGELFF. The sequence in DNA is TGTGCCAGCAGTTTCACCGCCGGGGAGCTGTTTTTT.